This T cell receptor beta chain emerged from a study of blood T cell repertoires in COVID-19. Generated by immunoSEQ multiplex PCR, the TCRdb table keeps only in-frame clones and is missing some. The table lists around 100,000 clones, roughly 87% of them singletons. Trimming left V 6 bases short and J 3 bases short, with 11 bases between. The CDR3 runs 13 residues. The V gene is TRBV12-3 or TRBV12-4, the J gene TRBJ2-5, with D possibly TRBD1 on 6 matching bases. The sequence was collected from a woman between 50 and 59 years old with COVID-19, enrolled during active disease. Specimen: peripheral blood. CDR3 in DNA: TGTGCCAGCAGCTCCTGGACAGAAGAGACCCAGTACTTC. This encodes CASSSWTEETQYF.